The 24 T cell receptor beta chains below come from one sample, sequenced in a study of cytomegalovirus exposure and HLA in healthy donors. Sequenced by immunoSEQ multiplex PCR; TCRdb stores in-frame clones only, minus some. Of around 300,000 clones in the sample, around 89% are singletons; the top ten hold over 0.85%. Sequencing used PBMCs. These receptors were collected from a woman under 30 in good health and CMV-seronegative.

The chain uses TRBV6-1 and TRBJ2-1, with a possible D match to TRBD2 (5 bases). The CDR3 is made up of 12 amino acids. Germline-derived CDR1 and CDR2 are MNHNS and SASEGT. V lost 7 bases and J 8 bases, leaving 12 bases between the germline ends. DNA for the CDR3: TGTGCCAGCAACCTGAGCGGTCATGAGCAGTTCTTC. Its translation is CASNLSGHEQFF.

The rearrangement joins TRBV28 to TRBJ1-1, with a tentative D call TRBD1 (6 bases). This CDR3 is built from 12 residues. With 5 bases removed from V and 8 bases from J, the gap between germline ends came to 12 bases. Looked up from germline, CDR1 is MDHEN and CDR2 is SYDVKM. CDR3 sequence (DNA): TGTGCCAGCAGTATTCCGGGACAAGAAGCTTTCTTT. Amino acid sequence: CASSIPGQEAFF.

The CDR3 sequence: CAWSVSKGGYTF. CDR3 DNA: TGTGCCTGGAGTGTGTCCAAGGGGGGCTACACCTTC. The rearrangement uses TRBV30 and TRBJ1-2; D possibly corresponds to TRBD1 (5 bases). Germline V lookup: CDR1 GTSNPN, CDR2 SVGIG (reference sequence). CDR3 length: 12 amino acids. V gave up 0 bases and J gave up 8 bases, with 10 bases separating them.

The gene calls are TRBV4-1 and TRBJ2-2; D ambiguous. The CDR3 covers 13 residues. V was pared by 3 bases and J by 4 bases, with 6 bases between. Germline CDR1 reads MGHRA; CDR2 reads YSYEKL. The CDR3 nucleotides read TGCGCCAGCAGCCAGACACCCACCGGGGAGCTGTTTTTT. Translated, it gives CASSQTPTGELFF.

V gene TRBV2 combines with J gene TRBJ2-1; 8 bases line up with TRBD2. Germline values: CDR1 SNHLY, CDR2 FYNNEI. The CDR3 length is 13 residues. J lost 15 bases, V lost 7 bases, and 14 bases had no gene match. CDR3 protein: CASTEILAVEGFF. In DNA, the CDR3 is TGTGCCAGCACCGAGATACTAGCGGTCGAGGGGTTCTTC. Supplemented by reference TRBV2 and TRBJ2-1, the full variable domain reads EPEVTQTPSHQVTQMGQEVILRCVPISNHLYFYWYRQILGQKVEFLVSFYNNEISEKSEIFDDQFSVERPDGSNFTLKIRSTKLEDSAMYFCASTEILAVEGFFGPGTRLTVL.

The V and J genes are TRBV4-1 and TRBJ2-5; D is perhaps TRBD1 (6 bases). Germline CDR1 and CDR2: MGHRA and YSYEKL. Trimming cost V 5 bases and J 2 bases, with 12 bases left between them. The CDR3 sequence is 14 residues long. CDR3 in DNA: TGCGCCAGCAGCTACACGACAGGACAAGAGACCCAGTACTTC. Protein product: CASSYTTGQETQYF.

The genes are TRBV20-1 and TRBJ2-1; D unclear. V lost 6 bases to trimming and J lost 4 bases, with 7 bases between them. Germline values: CDR1 DFQATT, CDR2 SNEGSKA (reference sequence). The CDR3 is 11 residues long. For the CDR3, the DNA is TGCAGTGCCGAGACTTACAATGAGCAGTTCTTC. Residues: CSAETYNEQFF.

This clone was detected ten times or more. The chain has TRBV7-9 and TRBJ1-5; D is uncertain. The CDR3 covers 13 residues. CDR1 and CDR2 from the germline V gene are SEHNR and FQNEAQ (reference sequence). Trimming pared 5 bases from V and 4 bases from J, leaving 9 bases between. For the CDR3, the DNA is TGTGCCAGCAGCCGCCGGGAGAATCAGCCCCAGCATTTT. Translating gives CASSRRENQPQHF.

The chain uses TRBV28 and TRBJ2-5, with 11 bases aligning to TRBD2. J was trimmed by 0 bases and V by 6 bases; bases with no gene match: 6. In germline, CDR1 is MDHEN, CDR2 SYDVKM. This CDR3 spans 16 amino acids. This chain's CDR3 is CASRDWTSGHQETQYF. CDR3 bases: TGTGCCAGCAGGGACTGGACTAGCGGGCACCAAGAGACCCAGTACTTC.

The CDR3 region has the DNA TGCGCCAGCAGCCCCAGACTAGCGGGAGGGATGGAGACCCAGTACTTC. It encodes CASSPRLAGGMETQYF. The V gene is TRBV5-1, the J gene TRBJ2-5, with TRBD2 identical over 14 bases. This CDR3 comprises 16 residues. Per germline, CDR1 SGHRS and CDR2 YFSETQ. The ends lost 4 bases at V and 5 bases at J; junction bases unmatched: 7.

This clone was observed a few times. The gene calls are TRBV28 and TRBJ1-5; D is unclear. CDR1 and CDR2 (germline): MDHEN, SYDVKM. Trimming left V 3 bases short and J 3 bases short, with 9 bases between. CDR3 size: 14 residues. The CDR3 DNA is TGTGCCAGCAGTTTTCGGCGGCCCAATCAGCCCCAGCATTTT. As protein: CASSFRRPNQPQHF.

The sample holds a few counts of this clone. This may arise from a read error, as a much more abundant clone is one base away. The rearrangement uses TRBV10-3 and TRBJ1-5; no definite D call. This CDR3 has 14 residues. Trimming pared 2 bases from V and 0 bases from J, leaving 5 bases between. The V gene's germline CDR1 is ENHRY and CDR2 SYGVKD. The CDR3 bases are TGTGCCATCAGTGAGGGAGATAGCAATCAGCCCCAGCATTTT. It codes for CAISEGDSNQPQHF.

CDR3 protein: CASSALGYGEQFF. CDR3 nucleotides: TGTGCCAGCAGTGCACTAGGCTATGGCGAGCAGTTCTTC. The J gene is TRBJ2-1, the V gene TRBV2, with D possibly TRBD2 on 5 matching bases. V lost 4 bases to trimming and J lost 10 bases, with 14 bases between them. The CDR3 consists of 13 residues. The germline CDR1 and CDR2 sequences are SNHLY and FYNNEI.

This chain connects TRBV6-5 to TRBJ2-7; D is perhaps TRBD1 (5 bases). This CDR3 is built from 11 residues. Germline lookup yields CDR1 MNHEY and CDR2 SVGAGI. Trimming left V 10 bases short and J 5 bases short, with 12 bases between. This chain's CDR3 is CATGNWDEQYF. The CDR3 nucleotides read TGTGCCACAGGGAATTGGGACGAGCAGTACTTC.

For the CDR3, the DNA is TGTGCCAGCAGTTACAATAGGGGAGGTCGTCAGGAGGTC. Its protein product is CASSYNRGGRQEV. The chain recombines TRBV6-5 with TRBJ2-7, with a weak D call TRBD2 (6 bases). This CDR3 has 13 residues. Germline assignment: CDR1 MNHEY and CDR2 SVGAGI.

The chain carries TRBV4-3 and TRBJ2-1; 16 nucleotides agree with TRBD2. This CDR3 spans 21 amino acids. V lost 0 bases and J lost 4; bases outside the gene matches: 12. Looked up from germline, CDR1 is LGHNA and CDR2 is YSLEER. The CDR3 coding sequence is TGCGCCAGCAGCCAAGATTTGGCCGGGACTAGCGGGAGGGGACCTTACAATGAGCAGTTCTTC. It codes for CASSQDLAGTSGRGPYNEQFF.

V gene TRBV19 combines with J gene TRBJ1-5; D possibly corresponds to TRBD1 (5 bases). V lost 1 base, J lost 6 bases, and 10 bases lay in between. This CDR3 is built from 14 residues. Germline V gene sequence: CDR1 LNHDA, CDR2 SQIVND (reference sequence). In DNA, the CDR3 is TGTGCCAGTAGTATAGGGAGGGGCAGTCAGCCCCAGCATTTT. Its protein product is CASSIGRGSQPQHF.

This sequence joins TRBV7-9 and TRBJ2-7; D unresolved. The germline V gene has CDR1 SEHNR and CDR2 FQNEAQ (reference sequence). V was cut by 4 bases and J by 5 bases, with 9 bases left in between. The length of the CDR3 is 12 residues. This CDR3 reads CASSSQVHEQYF. CDR3 nucleotides: TGTGCCAGCAGCTCACAAGTGCACGAGCAGTACTTC.

This clone turned up a few times. The chain combines TRBV25-1 with TRBJ1-5; the match to TRBD1 covers 10 bases. The V and J ends lost 4 bases and 16 bases, in that order; junction bases with no gene match: 4. The CDR3 runs 11 residues. Germline lookup yields CDR1 MGHDK and CDR2 SYGVNS. The chain's CDR3 is CASSAGQGLHF. CDR3 DNA: TGTGCCAGCAGTGCGGGACAGGGGTTACATTTT.

The chain recombines TRBV12-5 with TRBJ1-5, with TRBD1 as a possible D gene (6 bases). V dropped 1 base and J dropped 4 bases, with 11 bases sitting between them. The CDR3 has 15 amino acids. Germline V lookup: CDR1 LGHNT, CDR2 FRNRAP. The CDR3 DNA reads as TGTGCTAGTGGTTTGGGTACCCAGGGGAATCAGCCCCAGCATTTT. Amino acids: CASGLGTQGNQPQHF.

The chain couples TRBV7-9 to TRBJ2-1; maybe TRBD2 (6 bases). The CDR3 contains 14 residues. The V gene's germline CDR1 is SEHNR and CDR2 FQNEAQ (reference sequence). V lost 10 bases, J lost 8 bases, and 21 bases lay in between. CDR3 in amino acids: CATRRGEGIHEQFF. The DNA of the CDR3 is TGTGCCACCAGGCGGGGAGAAGGAATCCATGAGCAGTTCTTC.

This clone was seen ten or more times. V usage is TRBV27 and J usage is TRBJ1-2, with D hard to call. This CDR3 region has 16 residues. Looked up from germline, CDR1 is MNHEY and CDR2 is SMNVEV (reference sequence). Trimming left V 2 bases short and J 3 bases short, with 16 bases between. The DNA of the CDR3 is TGTGCCAGCAGTTTAACCGCGGACTTGACGTACTATGGCTACACCTTC. Translation: CASSLTADLTYYGYTF.

The V and J genes are TRBV9 and TRBJ2-1; TRBD2 might be the D (6 bases). Germline-derived CDR1 and CDR2 are SGDLS and YYNGEE. With 0 bases removed from V and 7 bases from J, the gap between germline ends came to 14 bases. The CDR3 is made up of 15 amino acids. CDR3 in DNA: TGTGCCAGCAGCGTAGCTCTGCGGGAACCTAATGAGCAGTTCTTC. This gives the protein CASSVALREPNEQFF.

V and J are TRBV5-1 and TRBJ2-7; D is undetermined. Germline V lookup: CDR1 SGHRS, CDR2 YFSETQ. Trimming took 0 bases from V and 4 from J, leaving 14 bases between them. The CDR3 spans 15 residues. CDR3 sequence reads: CASSLAPSIIYEQYF. The CDR3 DNA follows: TGCGCCAGCAGCTTGGCCCCATCTATCATTTACGAGCAGTACTTC.